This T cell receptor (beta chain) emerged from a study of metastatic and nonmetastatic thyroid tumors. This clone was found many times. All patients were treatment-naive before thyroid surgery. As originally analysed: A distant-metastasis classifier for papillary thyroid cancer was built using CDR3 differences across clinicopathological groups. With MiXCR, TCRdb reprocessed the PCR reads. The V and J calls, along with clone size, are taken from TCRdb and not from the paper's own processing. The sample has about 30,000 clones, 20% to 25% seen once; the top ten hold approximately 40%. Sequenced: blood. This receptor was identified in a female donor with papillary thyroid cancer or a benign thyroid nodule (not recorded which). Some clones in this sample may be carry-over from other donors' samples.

The CDR3 reads CASSTPGLAGEETQYF. In DNA form, the CDR3 reads TGTGCCAGCAGCACTCCGGGACTAGCGGGTGAAGAGACCCAGTACTTC. V gene TRBV7-2 combines with J gene TRBJ2-5; TRBD2 matches at 12 bases. Germline lookup yields CDR1 SGHTA and CDR2 FQGNSA. The CDR3 extends over 16 amino acids. V lost 5 bases to trimming and J lost 3 bases; unmatched junction nucleotides: 7.